This T cell receptor (beta chain) was captured by sequencing in a study of spatial heterogeneity in lung cancer. Study details: Alpha-chain detections were consistently fewer than beta-chain detections among the sequences. Notes on the study in general: The study found that expanded intratumoral alpha and beta TCR counts tracked tumor mutation counts. The estimate shows that only about 7.7% of tumor T cells were covered for alpha and 13% for beta chains.

Time point indicated: sample taken at primary tumor resection. Unsorted whole RNA of tumor, nontumor lung or frozen PBMC was sequenced. The CDR3 has 11 residues. V lost 6 bases and J 5 bases, leaving 10 bases between the germline ends. Germline CDR1 and CDR2: DFQATT and SNEGSKA (reference sequence). The study tagged each TCR cDNA molecule with a unique molecular identifier. One entry per CDR3 protein results from TCRdb running MiXCR on the 5' RACE reads. The profile shows 8,900 or so distinct CDR3 sequences, around 9.3% of them singletons. With respect to this clonotype: The antigen is not known.

Sequencing used lung tumor tissue, obtained at surgery. V is TRBV20-1 and J is TRBJ2-5; D gene ambiguous. The TCR comes from a female donor with early-stage non-small cell lung cancer. The CDR3 nucleotides read TGCAGTGCCGCGCAGTCCGAGACCCAGTACTTC. As protein: CSAAQSETQYF.